Below, one T cell receptor beta chain is given with its context. CDR3 size: 17 residues. V dropped 0 bases and J dropped 1; count of bases not matched to a gene: 3. The germline V gene encodes CDR1 MNHEY and CDR2 SVGEGT. These data are taken from a study of blood T cell repertoires in COVID-19. In the original analysis: Amplification of reference gene primers was used by the study to estimate nucleated cell counts. This table comes from immunoSEQ multiplex PCR, and its TCRdb copy is limited to in-frame clones, with some not included. V, J and clone size are those of that table, while D and trimming were read from the DNA. The sample yields some 290,000 clones, roughly 90% seen once.

This TCR was recovered from a woman in her fifties or sixties who had recovered from COVID-19. Sequenced sample: peripheral blood. The J gene is TRBJ2-2, the V gene TRBV6-2 or TRBV6-3, with TRBD1 matching over 9 bases. The CDR3 loop is CASSYSRGQGNTGELFF. The DNA of the CDR3 is TGTGCCAGCAGTTACTCGAGGGGACAGGGGAACACCGGGGAGCTGTTTTTT.